This T cell receptor (beta chain) was sequenced for a study of blood T cell repertoires in COVID-19. Study-wide context: Sites across the United States, Italy and Spain contributed samples from acute and convalescent COVID-19.

The repertoire was sequenced with immunoSEQ multiplex PCR; TCRdb's copy has only in-frame clones and lacks some. The sample holds more than 150,000 clones, around 90% seen once. Germline V gives CDR1 MNHEY, CDR2 SVGEGT. The CDR3 totals 15 residues. V was clipped by 4 bases and J by 0 bases, with 10 bases between them. The age range of participants was 18 to 89 years, with residence in about two dozen US areas. Before being deemed recovered, Cohort 3 donors had two negative PCRs, clearance, or symptom resolution. The chain carries TRBV6-2 or TRBV6-3 and TRBJ1-5, with D uncertain. The receptor was isolated from a woman between 25 and 40 years old who had recovered from COVID-19. The sequencing sample was made of PBMCs or T cells enriched from blood (not recorded which). CDR3 sequence: CASSSNSNSNQPQHF. CDR3 nucleotide sequence: TGTGCCAGCAGTTCCAACAGTAATAGCAATCAGCCCCAGCATTTT.